A single sample is the source of the 3 T cell receptor beta chains below, sequenced in a study of T cell changes during pregnancy in multiple sclerosis. Measured with immunoSEQ multiplex PCR; TCRdb has only the in-frame clones, and not every one. The table has roughly 58,000 clones, around 92% seen once. The material was CD4+ T cells from peripheral blood mononuclear cells, obtained after pregnancy. The receptors shown here come from a female donor in good health, enrolled as a control in a pregnancy study.

This chain uses TRBV5-4 with TRBJ1-2; tentative D call: TRBD1 (5 bases). Deletions cut 0 bases from V and 3 bases from J, with 9 bases between. Germline CDR1 reads SGHNT; CDR2 reads YYREEE (reference sequence). The CDR3 runs to 14 residues. For the CDR3, the DNA is TGTGCCAGCAGCTTGGTCAGGGAAGACTATGGCTACACCTTC. Its protein product is CASSLVREDYGYTF.

This clone was detected only a few times. The V gene is TRBV6-5, the J gene TRBJ1-1; 7 bases agree with TRBD1. Trimming at V came to 0 bases and at J to 1 base, leaving 2 bases not matched to a gene. Germline CDR1 reads MNHEY; CDR2 reads SVGAGI. CDR3 length: 15 amino acids. The CDR3, as DNA: TGTGCCAGCAGTTACTCAGACAGGGCGAACACTGAAGCTTTCTTT. It is translated as CASSYSDRANTEAFF.

This chain connects TRBV5-1 to TRBJ1-1, with D possibly TRBD1 on 5 matching bases. The length of the CDR3 is 14 residues. V lost 3 bases, J lost 0 bases, and 9 bases lay in between. The germline V gene has CDR1 SGHRS and CDR2 YFSETQ. The CDR3 DNA sequence: TGCGCCAGCAGCTCGCAGGGCTTGAACACTGAAGCTTTCTTT. Its translation is CASSSQGLNTEAFF.